The 13 T cell receptor beta chains in this list originate from one sample, sequenced in a study of shared clonotypes between healthy human individuals. The table came from immunoSEQ multiplex PCR; TCRdb's copy has only in-frame clones and leaves some out. The sample includes about 2 million clones, 85% to 95% of them seen just once. The naive CD8 population came from CD45RO-negative cells selected for CCR7, without terminally differentiated effector memory CD45RA+ cells. Sequenced sample: naive CD8+ T cells sorted from blood. These receptor sequences come from a man in his late teens or twenties in good health.

This chain connects TRBV10-3 to TRBJ2-7, with no clear D. The CDR3 covers 14 residues. V lost 0 bases to trimming and J lost 3 bases, with 9 bases between them. Germline V gives CDR1 ENHRY, CDR2 SYGVKD. CDR3 protein: CAISESNAIYEQYF. The CDR3 nucleotides are TGTGCCATCAGTGAGTCGAACGCTATCTACGAGCAGTACTTC.

CDR3 coding DNA: TGTGCCAGCAGTTTCCTCGAGGGGCGCCAGGAAGCTTTCTTT. Encoded protein: CASSFLEGRQEAFF. The V and J genes are TRBV27 and TRBJ1-1, with D maybe TRBD1 (5 bases). CDR3 size: 14 residues. Germline V gives CDR1 MNHEY, CDR2 SMNVEV (reference sequence). Trimming cost V 3 bases and J 8 bases, with 16 bases left between them.

CDR3 loop: CASSQVPGGGQGYF. For the CDR3, the DNA is TGCGCCAGCAGCCAAGTTCCTGGTGGGGGGCAGGGGTACTTC. The chain couples TRBV4-1 to TRBJ2-7, with D tentatively TRBD1 or TRBD2 (6 bases each). This CDR3 comprises 14 residues. CDR1 and CDR2 from the germline V gene are MGHRA and YSYEKL. The V end lost 1 base, the J end lost 12 bases, and 19 bases lay between the germline ends.

Worth noting for this clone: The sample has other DNA sequences that encode this CDR3 too. DNA of the CDR3: TGTGCCAGCAGCTTAGGGGATTCCTACGAGCAGTACTTC. Translation gives CASSLGDSYEQYF. This chain uses TRBV7-9 with TRBJ2-7, with D unresolved. V was trimmed by 1 base and J by 1 base, leaving 5 bases between them. The V gene's germline CDR1 is SEHNR and CDR2 FQNEAQ (reference sequence). There are 13 residues in the CDR3. Variable domain in full (rest from reference TRBV7-9 and TRBJ2-7): DTGVSQNPRHKITKRGQNVTFRCDPISEHNRLYWYRQTLGQGPEFLTYFQNEAQLEKSRLLSDRFSAERPKGSFSTLEIQRTEQGDSAMYLCASSLGDSYEQYFGPGTRLTVT.

The chain is built from TRBV7-3 and TRBJ1-2; a possible D gene is TRBD1 (6 bases). The CDR3 length is 14 residues. Trimming stripped 0 bases from V and 8 bases from J, with 13 bases between. CDR1 and CDR2 (germline): SGHTA, FQGTGA. CDR3 region: CASSLTGADDGYTF. Written as DNA, the CDR3 is TGTGCCAGCAGCTTAACGGGGGCAGACGACGGCTACACCTTC.

As regards this clone: Other DNA sequences in this sample translate to the same CDR3. The V and J genes are TRBV11-2 and TRBJ2-7; D is perhaps TRBD1 (6 bases). Between the trimmed V and J ends, which lost 3 bases and 3 bases, there was a span of 9 bases. Germline lookup yields CDR1 SGHAT and CDR2 FQNNGV. The CDR3 contains 13 residues. The CDR3 DNA is TGTGCCAGCAGCTTTGAGGGGGACTACGAGCAGTACTTC. This gives the protein CASSFEGDYEQYF.

The chain couples TRBV11-2 to TRBJ1-5; D is unresolved. V lost 1 base and J lost 2, with 9 bases in between. The CDR3 is made up of 15 amino acids. CDR1 and CDR2 from the germline V gene are SGHAT and FQNNGV. CDR3 nucleotide sequence: TGTGCCAGCAGCTTAGGGGGTGTGGGCAATCAGCCCCAGCATTTT. It codes for CASSLGGVGNQPQHF.

A word on this clone: Other DNA sequences in this specimen translate into the identical CDR3. The J gene is TRBJ2-7, the V gene TRBV6-5; 7 bases fit TRBD2. Germline V gene data show CDR1 as MNHEY and CDR2 as SVGAGI. The CDR3 sequence is 14 residues long. The junction had 5 bases not matched to a gene; V was cut back by 2 bases and J by 4 bases. The CDR3 reads CASSYGGGSYEQYF. CDR3 nucleotides: TGTGCCAGCAGTTACGGGGGGGGTTCTTACGAGCAGTACTTC.

The chain has TRBV19 and TRBJ2-7, with 11 bases matching TRBD2. The germline V gene encodes CDR1 LNHDA and CDR2 SQIVND (reference sequence). The CDR3 runs to 14 residues. Trimming cost V 4 bases and J 5 bases; bases outside gene matches: 4. This CDR3 reads CASSTLAGAHEQYF. DNA of the CDR3: TGTGCCAGTAGTACACTAGCGGGAGCACACGAGCAGTACTTC.

As for this clone: At one end the junction does not follow the germline gene, possibly because of a read error. The sample contains more than one DNA sequence encoding this CDR3. The chain combines TRBV18 with TRBJ1-1; D may be TRBD1 (5 bases). Germline CDR1 reads KGHSH; CDR2 reads LQKENI. This CDR3 comprises 13 residues. CDR3 sequence: CASSPAGNTEAFF. The CDR3 coding sequence is TGTGCCAGCTCACCAGCAGGGAACACCGAAGCTTTCTTT.

The chain links TRBV13 to TRBJ1-4; D call uncertain. CDR1 is PRHDT, CDR2 FYEKMQ, per germline (reference sequence). V lost 0 bases and J 4 bases, leaving 6 bases between the germline ends. The CDR3 is made up of 14 amino acids. The CDR3 loop reads CASSLGADNEKLFF. CDR3 in DNA: TGTGCCAGCAGCTTAGGGGCGGATAATGAAAAACTGTTTTTT.

V is TRBV10-2 and J is TRBJ2-1; D not resolved. The CDR3 runs to 15 residues. From germline, CDR1 is WSHSY and CDR2 SAAADI. V gave up 4 bases and J gave up 0 bases, with 10 bases separating them. DNA of the CDR3: TGCGCCAGCAGTGCAATGAGCGTCTCCTACAATGAGCAGTTCTTC. Its protein is CASSAMSVSYNEQFF.

The V call is TRBV6-1, the J call TRBJ1-3, with TRBD1 identical over 7 bases. Germline CDR1 MNHNS, CDR2 SASEGT. Germline trimming cut 3 bases from V and 4 bases from J; bases unmatched to any gene: 9. This CDR3 comprises 16 residues. CDR3 coding DNA: TGTGCCAGCAGTGAGTCTAGCGAGGGGGCCGGAAACACCATATATTTT. Amino acids: CASSESSEGAGNTIYF.